This is a list of T cell receptor beta chains from one sample in a study of cytomegalovirus exposure and HLA in healthy donors. The data were produced by immunoSEQ multiplex PCR, yet TCRdb's version contains in-frame clones alone and is incomplete. The sample lists approximately 140,000 clones, nearly 90% occurring once. Sequencing input: PBMCs. These receptors were obtained from a woman in her thirties or forties in good health and CMV-seronegative. CDR3s leave out the opening cysteine and the closing phenylalanine or tryptophan. The order of the fields is J gene, V gene, CDR3 protein.

j_gene: TRBJ2-1
v_gene: TRBV5-1
CDR3aa: ASTPLAGVTYNEQF

j_gene: TRBJ2-1
v_gene: TRBV7-7
CDR3aa: ASSSTRNNEQF

j_gene: TRBJ2-1
v_gene: TRBV2
CDR3aa: ASSASRIANEQF

j_gene: TRBJ1-5
v_gene: TRBV28
CDR3aa: AGGVRQPQH

j_gene: TRBJ2-1
v_gene: TRBV7-2
CDR3aa: ASSSPQRASGNNEQF

j_gene: TRBJ2-5
v_gene: TRBV30
CDR3aa: AWSLEAARGTQY

j_gene: TRBJ1-6
v_gene: TRBV6-5
CDR3aa: ASSPTTGVVSPLH

j_gene: TRBJ2-2
v_gene: TRBV5-6
CDR3aa: ASSLPGQVNTGELF

j_gene: TRBJ2-1
v_gene: TRBV9
CDR3aa: ASSRRAGVGNEQF

j_gene: TRBJ2-3
v_gene: TRBV4-2
CDR3aa: ASSQGLAEITDTQY

j_gene: TRBJ2-1
v_gene: TRBV6-5
CDR3aa: ASRRPGNEQF

j_gene: TRBJ2-7
v_gene: TRBV5-5
CDR3aa: ASSFLQREPHSEY

j_gene: TRBJ2-5
v_gene: TRBV25-1
CDR3aa: ASSEYRETQY

j_gene: TRBJ2-3
v_gene: TRBV7-2
CDR3aa: ASSLVGTGGLTDTQY

j_gene: TRBJ2-7
v_gene: TRBV7-8
CDR3aa: ASSLARTGLSYEQY